The 23 T cell receptor beta chains presented below share a single source sample, sequenced in a study of blood T cell repertoires in COVID-19. Data came from immunoSEQ multiplex PCR; TCRdb stores just in-frame clones and leaves some out. Among some 220,000 clones, 75% to 85% were seen once, and the ten largest hold more than 10%. Sequenced: peripheral blood. The receptor set was obtained from a human donor in a cohort sampled during active COVID-19.

This chain uses TRBV29-1 with TRBJ2-7; 8 bases line up with TRBD1. Looked up from germline, CDR1 is SQVTM and CDR2 is ANQGSEA. V lost 5 bases to trimming and J lost 6 bases; unmatched junction nucleotides: 9. This CDR3 has 13 residues. In DNA, the CDR3 is TGCAGCGTTTATACCGGGACAGGCAGCGAGCAGTACTTC. Translating gives CSVYTGTGSEQYF.

The rearrangement links TRBV6-5 to TRBJ2-7; TRBD2 is a possible D gene (7 bases). CDR3 length: 14 residues. Germline CDR1 is MNHEY and CDR2 is SVGAGI. Trimming took 8 bases from V and 5 from J, leaving 19 bases between them. The CDR3 bases are TGTGCCAGCGGGGGGGGAGGGGGTTTCAACGAGCAGTACTTC. This encodes CASGGGGGFNEQYF.

The J gene is TRBJ1-5, the V gene TRBV19, with D possibly matching TRBD1 (5 bases). Germline CDR1 and CDR2: LNHDA and SQIVND (reference sequence). Trimming took off 7 bases at V and 3 bases at J, with 10 bases between the two ends. The CDR3 loop spans 13 amino acids. The DNA for the CDR3 is TGTGCCAGTAAACCCAGGGACAATCAGCCCCAGCATTTT. It translates to CASKPRDNQPQHF.

The rearrangement uses TRBV3-1 (or the pseudogene TRBV3-2) and TRBJ2-3; 10 bases fit TRBD1. This CDR3 comprises 14 residues. The V gene's germline CDR1 is LGHDT and CDR2 YNNKEL (reference sequence). Unmatched junction bases numbered 4, after V lost 4 bases and J lost 6 bases. For the CDR3, the DNA is TGTGCCAGCAGCCCCCGGACAGGGGGGGATACGCAGTATTTT. The encoded protein is CASSPRTGGDTQYF.

This clone was seen a handful of times. The chain recombines TRBV28 with TRBJ1-5; D not resolved. The CDR3 extends over 16 amino acids. V lost 2 bases, J lost 2 bases, and 13 bases lay in between. Germline V gene lookup returns CDR1 MDHEN and CDR2 SYDVKM. CDR3 sequence reads: CASSLTRDGGNQPQHF. The CDR3 DNA reads as TGTGCCAGCAGTTTAACGAGGGATGGTGGCAATCAGCCCCAGCATTTT.

The gene calls are TRBV27 and TRBJ1-2; 9 bases match TRBD1. The CDR3 has 14 residues. V dropped 2 bases and J dropped 8; count of bases not matched to a gene: 6. Germline-derived CDR1 and CDR2 are MNHEY and SMNVEV (reference sequence). The CDR3: CASSLGQGIGGYTF. The CDR3 DNA follows: TGTGCCAGCAGTTTAGGACAGGGGATAGGCGGCTACACCTTC.

The chain couples TRBV4-1 to TRBJ2-3; TRBD2 matches at 9 bases. The V and J ends lost 6 bases and 4 bases, in that order; junction bases with no gene match: 8. This CDR3 has 15 amino acids. Germline-derived CDR1 and CDR2 are MGHRA and YSYEKL. DNA for the CDR3: TGCGCCAGCAGTTATAGCGGGAGTCCGGCAGATACGCAGTATTTT. Protein sequence: CASSYSGSPADTQYF.

The chain combines TRBV28 with TRBJ1-2; the D is unclear. The CDR3 sequence is 14 residues long. V was trimmed by 3 bases and J by 4 bases, leaving 12 bases between them. Germline V lookup: CDR1 MDHEN, CDR2 SYDVKM. As DNA, the CDR3 is TGTGCCAGCAGTTTCAGCGACGCCGCCTATGGCTACACCTTC. It encodes CASSFSDAAYGYTF.

This clone was seen only once. The V and J genes are TRBV5-1 and TRBJ2-7, with D possibly being TRBD1 (5 bases). This CDR3 contains 14 residues. V lost 0 bases, J lost 2 bases, and 9 bases lay in between. The germline CDR1 and CDR2 sequences are SGHRS and YFSETQ. The CDR3 loop reads CASSLGQPPYEQYF. CDR3 coding DNA: TGCGCCAGCAGCTTGGGACAGCCTCCCTACGAGCAGTACTTC.

Concerning this clone itself: Other DNA sequences within the sample encode an identical CDR3. This rearrangement joins TRBV6-5 to TRBJ1-3; the D is unclear. Germline V gene data show CDR1 as MNHEY and CDR2 as SVGAGI. V was shortened by 7 bases and J by 0 bases, with 4 bases between the two germline ends. The CDR3 totals 12 residues. The CDR3 DNA reads TGTGCCAGCACGAGCTCTGGAAACACCATATATTTT. This codes for CASTSSGNTIYF.

DNA of the CDR3: TGTGCCAGCAGCCAGGGCCTCCACAATGAGCAGTTCTTC. Translation: CASSQGLHNEQFF. This chain connects TRBV14 to TRBJ2-1; D unclear. The germline CDR1 and CDR2 sequences are SGHDN and FVKESK. V lost 3 bases and J lost 5, with 8 bases in between. The CDR3 loop spans 13 amino acids.

The chain couples TRBV7-2 to TRBJ1-3; 9 nucleotides line up with TRBD1. Germline V CDR1 and CDR2: SGHTA, FQGNSA. V trimming: 4 bases; J trimming: 2 bases; junction bases outside the gene matches: 0. This CDR3 spans 14 amino acids. CDR3 in DNA: TGTGCCAGCAGCTGGACAGGGGCTGGAAACACCATATATTTT. Translating it yields CASSWTGAGNTIYF.

The V gene is TRBV12-3 or TRBV12-4, the J gene TRBJ1-5, with 11 bases that match TRBD1. There are 13 residues in the CDR3. The V segment lost 4 bases and the J segment 7 bases; nucleotides outside the gene matches: 0. DNA of the CDR3: TGTGCCAGCAGTTGGGACAGGGGGCAGCCCCAGCATTTT. It translates to CASSWDRGQPQHF.

This sequence joins TRBV6-2 or TRBV6-3 and TRBJ2-5; no definite D call. The CDR3 is 12 residues long. V lost 6 bases and J lost 5, with 10 bases in between. Germline V gene sequence: CDR1 MNHEY, CDR2 SVGEGT. In nucleotides, the CDR3 is TGTGCCAGCAGCCCCGACTTTGAGACCCAGTACTTC. Translating gives CASSPDFETQYF.

This chain uses TRBV7-2 with TRBJ2-5; D is uncertain. The germline V gene has CDR1 SGHTA and CDR2 FQGNSA. The CDR3 runs to 14 residues. V was shortened by 0 bases and J by 2 bases, with 7 bases between the two germline ends. Here the CDR3 DNA reads TGTGCCAGCAGCTTAGCCGCCAGTCAAGAGACCCAGTACTTC. The encoded protein is CASSLAASQETQYF.

This clone was counted once. The rearrangement joins TRBV7-9 to TRBJ2-1, with D possibly being TRBD2 (5 bases). CDR1 is SEHNR and CDR2 is FQNEAQ in the germline V gene (reference sequence). V was trimmed by 5 bases and J by 9 bases, leaving 11 bases between them. The CDR3 covers 12 residues. The CDR3 DNA reads TGTGCCAGCAGCCCGGGGAAAGGTGAGCAGTTCTTC. It yields the protein CASSPGKGEQFF.

The CDR3 spells CASSLKGGTVGQPQHF. The DNA for the CDR3 is TGTGCCAGCAGTCTGAAGGGGGGGACGGTAGGTCAGCCCCAGCATTTT. V and J are TRBV6-2 or TRBV6-3 and TRBJ1-5; the D gene is possibly TRBD1 (6 bases). Trimming stripped 5 bases from V and 6 bases from J, with 20 bases between. Germline V gene lookup returns CDR1 MNHEY and CDR2 SVGEGT. The CDR3 is 16 amino acids.

This clone was seen a single time. The CDR3 loop reads CATSRDRQGLNQPQHF. CDR3 coding DNA: TGTGCCACCAGCAGAGATCGCCAGGGATTGAATCAGCCCCAGCATTTT. The V call is TRBV15, the J call TRBJ1-5; TRBD1 is a possible D gene (5 bases). V lost 0 bases to trimming and J lost 4 bases, with 13 bases between them. In germline, CDR1 is LNHNV, CDR2 YYDKDF (reference sequence). The CDR3 runs 16 residues.

This chain joins TRBV18 and TRBJ2-1; perhaps TRBD1 as D (6 bases). In germline, CDR1 is KGHSH, CDR2 LQKENI. The CDR3 loop spans 15 amino acids. V lost 2 bases, J lost 0 bases, and 8 bases lay in between. Here the CDR3 reads CASSPTDSSYNEQFF. CDR3 nucleotides: TGTGCCAGCTCACCAACGGACAGCTCCTACAATGAGCAGTTCTTC.

This rearrangement joins TRBV4-3 to TRBJ2-1, with a weak D call TRBD2 (5 bases). The CDR3 extends over 13 amino acids. The ends were cut back, 4 bases at V and 9 bases at J, with 13 bases in the middle. Germline lookup yields CDR1 LGHNA and CDR2 YSLEER. CDR3 nucleotide sequence: TGCGCCAGCAGCCGGCGGGCCGGCGGTGAGCAGTTCTTC. This sequence encodes CASSRRAGGEQFF.

This chain uses TRBV6-5 with TRBJ2-1, with 7 bases lining up with TRBD1. The CDR3 has 14 residues. V lost 7 bases, J lost 0 bases, and 3 bases stayed unmatched. The V gene's germline CDR1 is MNHEY and CDR2 SVGAGI. The chain's CDR3 is CASMGQPSYNEQFF. CDR3 nucleotides: TGTGCCAGCATGGGACAGCCCTCCTACAATGAGCAGTTCTTC.

The chain couples TRBV30 to TRBJ1-2, with 12 bases identical to TRBD1. The germline gives CDR1 GTSNPN, CDR2 SVGIG (reference sequence). J was trimmed by 4 bases and V by 3 bases; bases with no gene match: 3. The CDR3 loop spans 14 amino acids. CDR3 DNA sequence: TGTGCCTGGAGCGAGGGACAGGGGGCCTATGGCTACACCTTC. Translated: CAWSEGQGAYGYTF.

V is TRBV4-1 and J is TRBJ2-5; D is unclear. The CDR3 runs 14 residues. The ends were cut back, 0 bases at V and 7 bases at J, with 12 bases in the middle. Germline V CDR1 and CDR2: MGHRA, YSYEKL. The CDR3 sequence is CASSQEMATGTQYF. The CDR3 nucleotides read TGCGCCAGCAGCCAAGAAATGGCAACGGGGACCCAGTACTTC.